The 28 T cell receptor beta chains below come from one sample, sequenced in a study of regulatory T cells in long-lasting Graves disease. Arm-PCR with iRepertoire HTBI primers amplified the CDR3 regions for these TCR beta libraries. TCRdb reprocessed the multiplex PCR reads with MiXCR, giving one entry per CDR3 protein. The sample lists roughly 400,000 distinct CDR3 sequences, roughly a fifth occurring once. Time point here: persistent/refractory GD, antithyroid drugs over 5 years with positive TRAb. Isolated PBMC RNA provided the starting material for the TCR library. Sequencing used peripheral blood mononuclear cells (PBMCs), obtained when the disease was refractory, from a patient treated with antithyroid drugs. The source of these receptors is a female donor with Graves disease.

This clonotype came up a few times. J is TRBJ1-2 and V is TRBV10-3; D perhaps matches TRBD1 (6 bases). Germline loops: CDR1 ENHRY, CDR2 SYGVKD. The CDR3 length is 14 residues. V lost 2 bases, J lost 0 bases, and 7 bases lay in between. This CDR3 is CAISEGGPNYGYTF. Here the CDR3 DNA reads TGTGCCATCAGTGAGGGGGGGCCTAACTATGGCTACACCTTC.

The chain is built from TRBV7-6 and TRBJ2-1; 9 bases are shared with TRBD2. Germline V gives CDR1 SGHVS, CDR2 FNYEAQ. V was clipped by 1 base and J by 6 bases; unmatched bases: 4. This CDR3 has 15 amino acids. In DNA, the CDR3 is TGTGCCAGCAGCTTAGACGGACTAGCGCGCAATGAGCAGTTCTTC. This codes for CASSLDGLARNEQFF.

This clonotype showed up many times. CDR3 DNA sequence: TGTGCCAGCAGTTACTGGTCGGGCAGGGGCAATCAGCCCCAGCATTTT. Amino acid sequence: CASSYWSGRGNQPQHF. The V call is TRBV6-5, the J call TRBJ1-5; D possibly corresponds to TRBD1 (5 bases). V was trimmed by 1 base and J by 2 bases, leaving 12 bases between them. The CDR3 runs 16 residues. Germline-derived CDR1 and CDR2 are MNHEY and SVGAGI.

This clonotype was observed many times. The chain is built from TRBV28 and TRBJ1-2, with a possible D match to TRBD1 (5 bases). The CDR3 has 16 residues. V was cut by 3 bases and J by 2 bases, with 16 bases left in between. CDR1 and CDR2 (germline): MDHEN, SYDVKM. DNA of the CDR3: TGTGCCAGCAGTTTTTTCGGGGGACGGGACAACTATGGCTACACCTTC. Its translation: CASSFFGGRDNYGYTF.

Notes on this clonotype: At one boundary the junction diverges from the germline segment, which might be a read error. The chain carries TRBV11-2 and TRBJ2-1, with TRBD1 matching 12 bases. This CDR3 region has 16 residues. CDR1 is SGHAT, CDR2 FQNNGV, per germline. The CDR3 DNA is TGTGCCTGCAGCGTATTTCCGGGACAGGGGGCAGGTGAGCAGTTCTTC. Protein sequence: CACSVFPGQGAGEQFF.

The chain is built from TRBV4-1 and TRBJ2-2; possible D gene TRBD2, 5 bases. Germline CDR1 MGHRA, CDR2 YSYEKL. The V and J ends lost 0 bases and 6 bases respectively, with 14 bases between them. The CDR3 contains 16 residues. For the CDR3, the DNA is TGCGCCAGCAGCCAAGATCGGATCGGAGGACCCGGGGAGCTGTTTTTT. Protein product: CASSQDRIGGPGELFF.

This clonotype has a count of ten or more. The chain recombines TRBV27 with TRBJ2-7; D is possibly TRBD2 (6 bases). V lost 5 bases and J lost 7, with 18 bases in between. The CDR3 has 14 amino acids. The V gene's germline CDR1 is MNHEY and CDR2 SMNVEV (reference sequence). CDR3 coding DNA: TGTGCCAGCAGTGTCGCCGACGGGAGCTTAGAGCAGTACTTC. It codes for CASSVADGSLEQYF.

As regards this clonotype: A much larger clone sits a single nucleotide away, making a read error possible. The chain carries TRBV15 and TRBJ2-7, with TRBD2 as a possible D gene (5 bases). Germline V gene lookup returns CDR1 LNHNV and CDR2 YYDKDF (reference sequence). This CDR3 is built from 13 residues. The CDR3 reads CATSRGEGYGQYF. CDR3 nucleotide sequence: TGTGCCACCAGCAGAGGAGAGGGCTACGGGCAGTACTTC.

This clonotype was found many times. The CDR3 nucleotides are TGTGCCTGGAGTAATAGCAATCAGCCCCAGCATTTT. The encoded protein is CAWSNSNQPQHF. V usage is TRBV30 and J usage is TRBJ1-5, with D unclear. The CDR3 covers 12 residues. Looked up from germline, CDR1 is GTSNPN and CDR2 is SVGIG (reference sequence). The V and J ends lost 2 bases and 0 bases respectively, with 2 bases between them.

This clonotype has only a few counts. J is TRBJ1-5 and V is TRBV19; D might be TRBD1 (6 bases). The CDR3 consists of 16 residues. CDR1 and CDR2 from the germline V gene are LNHDA and SQIVND (reference sequence). V lost 3 bases to trimming and J lost 0 bases, with 12 bases between them. In nucleotides, the CDR3 is TGTGCCAGTAGTATCTCCGGGGGCTATAGCAATCAGCCCCAGCATTTT. Translating gives CASSISGGYSNQPQHF.

This clonotype was observed a few times. V and J are TRBV27 and TRBJ1-2; unclear D gene. Between the trimmed V and J ends, which lost 3 bases and 2 bases, there was a span of 28 bases. The CDR3 extends over 20 amino acids. CDR1 and CDR2 (germline): MNHEY, SMNVEV (reference sequence). The CDR3 sequence: CASSFVRRINRETNNYGYTF. CDR3 in DNA: TGTGCCAGCAGTTTCGTAAGGCGGATAAACAGAGAAACTAACAACTATGGCTACACCTTC.

This chain joins TRBV30 and TRBJ2-7, with 10 bases fitting TRBD2. Germline V lookup: CDR1 GTSNPN, CDR2 SVGIG (reference sequence). This CDR3 contains 13 residues. V was clipped by 2 bases and J by 7 bases; unmatched bases: 5. The CDR3 nucleotides read TGTGCCTGGAGTAAAGCGGGAGGGGGGGAGCAGTACTTC. This codes for CAWSKAGGGEQYF.

This clonotype showed up many times. This chain uses TRBV28 with TRBJ1-1; D unresolved. Trimming left V 4 bases short and J 6 bases short, with 9 bases between. The CDR3 runs 12 residues. In germline, CDR1 is MDHEN, CDR2 SYDVKM. CDR3 nucleotides: TGTGCCAGCAGTTCACGACACCCTGAAGCTTTCTTT. This encodes CASSSRHPEAFF.

At least ten counts were recorded for this clonotype. This chain joins TRBV28 and TRBJ2-6; D is undetermined. The germline gives CDR1 MDHEN, CDR2 SYDVKM. Trimming left V 6 bases short and J 0 bases short, with 6 bases between. The CDR3 is 14 amino acids. Here the CDR3 DNA reads TGTGCCAGCAGCCCCCCCTCTGGGGCCAACGTCCTGACTTTC. The encoded protein is CASSPPSGANVLTF.

This clonotype was recorded at least ten times. The rearrangement links TRBV15 to TRBJ2-2, with D unclear. The germline V gene encodes CDR1 LNHNV and CDR2 YYDKDF (reference sequence). This CDR3 spans 13 amino acids. V dropped 1 base and J dropped 7 bases, with 7 bases sitting between them. CDR3 amino acids: CATSRVFDGELFF. The CDR3 nucleotides are TGTGCCACCAGCAGAGTTTTTGACGGGGAGCTGTTTTTT.

The V and J genes are TRBV30 and TRBJ1-1, with unresolved D. Germline values: CDR1 GTSNPN, CDR2 SVGIG (reference sequence). The CDR3 consists of 16 residues. The germline V and J ends were trimmed by 3 bases and 4 bases, with 21 bases remaining between them. The CDR3 sequence is CAWSPSGPGQSTEAFF. CDR3 sequence (DNA): TGTGCCTGGAGCCCCTCGGGCCCCGGGCAGAGCACTGAAGCTTTCTTT.

This clonotype was counted ten times or more. The gene calls are TRBV11-2 and TRBJ2-5; possibly TRBD1 for D (6 bases). Germline V gene lookup returns CDR1 SGHAT and CDR2 FQNNGV. The CDR3 covers 15 residues. Trimming left V 5 bases short and J 2 bases short, with 15 bases between. The CDR3 reads CASSQGSGQQETQYF. The DNA for the CDR3 is TGTGCCAGCAGCCAAGGGTCTGGACAGCAAGAGACCCAGTACTTC.

This clonotype was seen many times. The chain couples TRBV15 to TRBJ1-4; 7 bases are a match to TRBD1. This CDR3 spans 15 amino acids. Per the germline V gene, CDR1 is LNHNV and CDR2 is YYDKDF (reference sequence). V lost 0 bases and J lost 7; bases outside the gene matches: 5. This CDR3 is CATSREGGAGEKLFF. The CDR3 DNA reads TGTGCCACCAGCAGAGAAGGGGGCGCCGGTGAAAAACTGTTTTTT.

This clonotype was counted a few times. The chain uses TRBV7-9 and TRBJ2-5; possible D gene TRBD2, 7 bases. The CDR3 contains 15 residues. From germline, CDR1 is SEHNR and CDR2 FQNEAQ (reference sequence). V gave up 5 bases and J gave up 5 bases, with 18 bases separating them. The CDR3: CASSRGGGPGETQYF. The CDR3 bases are TGTGCCAGCAGCCGAGGCGGGGGCCCAGGCGAGACCCAGTACTTC. Using reference TRBV7-9 and TRBJ2-5 for the parts outside the CDR3, the full variable domain is DTGVSQNPRHKITKRGQNVTFRCDPISEHNRLYWYRQTLGQGPEFLTYFQNEAQLEKSRLLSDRFSAERPKGSFSTLEIQRTEQGDSAMYLCASSRGGGPGETQYFGPGTRLLVL.

The chain employs TRBV7-6 and TRBJ2-7; D might be TRBD2 (6 bases). This CDR3 region has 15 residues. Germline lookup yields CDR1 SGHVS and CDR2 FNYEAQ. The ends were cut back, 1 base at V and 3 bases at J, with 13 bases in the middle. The CDR3 DNA is TGTGCCAGCAGCTTAGAAGCGCGGAGGGGCTACGAGCAGTACTTC. It translates to CASSLEARRGYEQYF. Drawing the rest from reference TRBV7-6 and TRBJ2-7, the complete variable domain is GAGVSQSPRYKVTKRGQDVALRCDPISGHVSLYWYRQALGQGPEFLTYFNYEAQQDKSGLPNDRFSAERPEGSISTLTIQRTEQRDSAMYRCASSLEARRGYEQYFGPGTRLTVT.

On this clonotype itself: A much larger clone sits a single nucleotide away, making a read error possible. The chain joins TRBV2 to TRBJ2-7; 8 bases map to TRBD1. There are 13 residues in the CDR3. J gave up 6 bases and V 10 bases, and 11 bases lay outside the gene matches. Germline V gene lookup returns CDR1 SNHLY and CDR2 FYNNEI. The CDR3 here is CANRGTEAGEQYF. The CDR3 DNA follows: TGTGCCAACAGGGGGACGGAGGCGGGCGAGCAGTACTTC. The whole variable domain, remainder taken from reference TRBV2 and TRBJ2-7, is EPEVTQTPSHQVTQMGQEVILRCVPISNHLYFYWYRQILGQKVEFLVSFYNNEISEKSEIFDDQFSVERPDGSNFTLKIRSTKLEDSAMYFCANRGTEAGEQYFGPGTRLTVT.

This clonotype was observed a handful of times. The rearrangement uses TRBV27 and TRBJ1-1; TRBD1 might be the D (6 bases). V was trimmed by 7 bases and J by 4 bases, leaving 13 bases between them. This CDR3 has 13 residues. The germline gives CDR1 MNHEY, CDR2 SMNVEV (reference sequence). CDR3 sequence: CASIRGGSTEAFF. The CDR3 nucleotides read TGTGCCAGCATTAGGGGGGGGAGCACTGAAGCTTTCTTT.

The V and J genes are TRBV14 and TRBJ1-3; D is unclear. This CDR3 is built from 13 residues. Trimming left V 1 base short and J 4 bases short, with 5 bases between. The germline CDR1 and CDR2 sequences are SGHDN and FVKESK. CDR3 coding DNA: TGTGCCAGCAGCCAAGTGGGAGGAAACACCATATATTTT. Protein: CASSQVGGNTIYF.

This clonotype was detected ten times or more. V gene TRBV28 combines with J gene TRBJ1-2; 8 nucleotides line up with TRBD1. Per germline, CDR1 MDHEN and CDR2 SYDVKM. CDR3 length: 19 amino acids. The V and J ends lost 1 base and 4 bases, in that order; junction bases with no gene match: 17. In DNA form, the CDR3 reads TGTGCCAGCAGTTTATCCCGGACAGGGACCATCCAAGTACCCTATGGCTACACCTTC. The encoded protein is CASSLSRTGTIQVPYGYTF.

This clonotype was detected ten times or more. The gene calls are TRBV28 and TRBJ2-7, with D possibly matching TRBD2 (6 bases). This CDR3 has 15 residues. The germline CDR1 and CDR2 sequences are MDHEN and SYDVKM. Trimming took 5 bases from V and 3 from J, leaving 17 bases between them. The CDR3 DNA sequence: TGTGCCAGCAGTACGATCCCGGCGGGAAACTACGAGCAGTACTTC. This sequence encodes CASSTIPAGNYEQYF.

This clonotype was counted only a few times. J is TRBJ1-6 and V is TRBV5-1, with 9 positions matching TRBD1. CDR3 length: 16 amino acids. The V segment lost 2 bases and the J segment 6 bases; nucleotides outside the gene matches: 6. Germline V CDR1 and CDR2: SGHRS, YFSETQ. In nucleotides, the CDR3 is TGCGCCAGCAGCTTAGTTGGACAGGGGACTAATTCACCCCTCCACTTT. Translated: CASSLVGQGTNSPLHF.

This clonotype has just a few counts. The rearrangement joins TRBV20-1 to TRBJ1-2; D is unresolved. V was trimmed by 6 bases and J by 3 bases, leaving 11 bases between them. CDR1 DFQATT and CDR2 SNEGSKA come from the germline V gene (reference sequence). The CDR3 totals 12 residues. CDR3 in amino acids: CSAPRSHYGYTF. CDR3 bases: TGCAGTGCCCCTCGTAGTCACTATGGCTACACCTTC.

Details on this clonotype: The junction departs from the called germline gene at one end, perhaps through a read error. The chain has TRBV7-2 and TRBJ2-1; TRBD2 might be the D (6 bases). Germline V CDR1 and CDR2: SGHTA, FQGNSA. The CDR3 has 16 amino acids. The CDR3 DNA reads as TGTGCCAGCAGCATAGCGGTCCTGAGCTCCTACAATGAGCAGTTCTTC. It codes for CASSIAVLSSYNEQFF.